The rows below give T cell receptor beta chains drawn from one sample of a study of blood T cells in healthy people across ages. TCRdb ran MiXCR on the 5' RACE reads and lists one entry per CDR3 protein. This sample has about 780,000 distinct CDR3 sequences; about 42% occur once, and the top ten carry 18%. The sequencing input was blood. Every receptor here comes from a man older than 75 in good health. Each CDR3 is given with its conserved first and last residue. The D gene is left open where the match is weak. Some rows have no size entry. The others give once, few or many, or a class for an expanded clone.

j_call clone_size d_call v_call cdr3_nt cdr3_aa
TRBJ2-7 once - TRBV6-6 TGTGCCAGCACCAAGGAGAGGGGATCCTACGAGCAGTACTTC CASTKERGSYEQYF
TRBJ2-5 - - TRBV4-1 TGCGCCAGCAGCCTAGAACAGGGAACAGAAGAGACCCAGTACTTC CASSLEQGTEETQYF
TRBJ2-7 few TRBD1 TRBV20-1 TGCAGTGCTAGAGATTCACAGGGGCGCTACGAGCAGTACTTC CSARDSQGRYEQYF
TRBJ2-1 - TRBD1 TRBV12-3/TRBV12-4 TGTGCCAGCAGTTTAGGGACAGGGAACCAAGAGACCCAGTTCTTC CASSLGTGNQETQFF
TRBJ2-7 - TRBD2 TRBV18 TGTGCCAGCTCACCTGGAGGGAGGGCCTACGAGCAGTACTTC CASSPGGRAYEQYF
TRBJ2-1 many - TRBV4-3 TGCGCCAGCAGCCAAGGAGTTAGCGCGAGCGTTCAGTTCTTC CASSQGVSASVQFF
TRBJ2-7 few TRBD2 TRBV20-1 TGCAGTGCTAAAGCGGGAGGGGGTACCTACGAGCAGTACTTC CSAKAGGGTYEQYF
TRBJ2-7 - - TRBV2 TGTGCCAGCAGTGAGTGGGGGCCTCCCTACGAGCAGTACTTC CASSEWGPPYEQYF
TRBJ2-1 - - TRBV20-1 TGCAGCGCGCGAGGGCGGAATAATGAGCAGTTCTTC CSARGRNNEQFF
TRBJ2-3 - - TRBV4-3 TGCGCCAGCAGCCAAAGCGGCGGGGCGGGGCGCCCCACAGATACGCAGTATTTT CASSQSGGAGRPTDTQYF
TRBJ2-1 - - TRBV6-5 TGTGCCAGCAGTTACTCCAACAGTGCGTACTCCAATGAGCAGTTCTTC CASSYSNSAYSNEQFF
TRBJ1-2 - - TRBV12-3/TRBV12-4 TGTGCCAGCAGTTTACGGGATCCTGGCTATGGCTACACCTTC CASSLRDPGYGYTF
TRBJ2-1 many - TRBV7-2 TGTGCCAGCAGAACGGGCTCCTACAATGAGCAGTTCTTC CASRTGSYNEQFF
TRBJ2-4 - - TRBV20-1 TGCAGTGCTACCGGGACTCTAGGGGAAAACATTCAGTACTTC CSATGTLGENIQYF
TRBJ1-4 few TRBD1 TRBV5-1 TGCGCCAGCAGTAACAGGGGTAATGAAAAACTGTTTTTT CASSNRGNEKLFF
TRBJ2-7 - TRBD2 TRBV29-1 TGCAGCGTGGCGGGACTAGCGGGATCCCGAACCTACGAGCAGTACTTC CSVAGLAGSRTYEQYF
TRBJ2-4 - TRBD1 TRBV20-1 TGCAGTGCCGAGACGGGACAGTTTAAAAACATTCAGTACTTC CSAETGQFKNIQYF